These T cell receptor beta chains were read from a single sample in a study of blood T cells in healthy people across ages. TCRdb re-analysed the 5' RACE reads in MiXCR, keeping a single row per CDR3 protein. This table holds roughly 930,000 distinct CDR3 sequences, 48% found once. Material for sequencing was blood. These TCRs come from a man younger than 40 in good health. CDR3s include the opening cysteine and the closing phenylalanine or tryptophan. Each record gives: D gene, clone size, V gene, J gene, CDR3 protein, CDR3 DNA. The D gene is left open where the match is weak. The size field is filled for only some rows; it gives once, few, many or a size class.

d_gene: .; abundance: .; v_gene: TRBV4-2; j_gene: TRBJ1-5; CDR3aa: CASSQEIGGLGNQPQHF; CDR3nt: TGTGCCAGCAGCCAAGAGATAGGGGGGCTCGGGAATCAGCCCCAGCATTTT
d_gene: .; abundance: .; v_gene: TRBV30; j_gene: TRBJ2-5; CDR3aa: CAWSAGANQYF; CDR3nt: TGTGCCTGGAGTGCAGGAGCCAACCAGTACTTC
d_gene: .; abundance: few; v_gene: TRBV7-9; j_gene: TRBJ2-7; CDR3aa: CAISLSSYEQYF; CDR3nt: TGTGCCATCAGCTTAAGCTCCTACGAGCAGTACTTC
d_gene: .; abundance: .; v_gene: TRBV28; j_gene: TRBJ1-2; CDR3aa: CASSFGAIANYGYTF; CDR3nt: TGTGCCAGCAGTTTTGGAGCGATAGCTAACTATGGCTACACCTTC
d_gene: TRBD1; abundance: .; v_gene: TRBV5-6; j_gene: TRBJ2-5; CDR3aa: CASSLRDRQYF; CDR3nt: TGTGCCAGCAGCTTAAGGGACAGGCAGTACTTC
d_gene: .; abundance: few; v_gene: TRBV6-2/TRBV6-3; j_gene: TRBJ2-4; CDR3aa: CASSYSQGNIQYF; CDR3nt: TGTGCCAGCAGTTACTCCCAGGGGAACATTCAGTACTTC
d_gene: .; abundance: once; v_gene: TRBV12-3/TRBV12-4; j_gene: TRBJ2-5; CDR3aa: CASSFTRFQETQYF; CDR3nt: TGTGCCAGCAGTTTTACCAGATTTCAAGAGACCCAGTACTTC
d_gene: .; abundance: once; v_gene: TRBV7-3; j_gene: TRBJ2-7; CDR3aa: CASSLIRVLYEQYF; CDR3nt: TGTGCCAGCAGCTTAATCAGGGTTCTCTACGAGCAGTACTTC
d_gene: TRBD2; abundance: few; v_gene: TRBV28; j_gene: TRBJ2-3; CDR3aa: CASSLLAGQTDTQYF; CDR3nt: TGTGCCAGCAGCCTACTAGCGGGGCAGACAGATACGCAGTATTTT
d_gene: .; abundance: once; v_gene: TRBV12-3/TRBV12-4; j_gene: TRBJ2-3; CDR3aa: CASTLIGDAQYF; CDR3nt: TGTGCCAGCACCCTCATTGGAGATGCGCAATATTTT
d_gene: TRBD2; abundance: .; v_gene: TRBV7-2; j_gene: TRBJ2-7; CDR3aa: CASSSLAGITYEQYF; CDR3nt: TGTGCCAGCAGCTCTTTAGCGGGAATCACCTACGAGCAGTACTTC
d_gene: .; abundance: .; v_gene: TRBV19; j_gene: TRBJ1-4; CDR3aa: CASSINPAGYNEKLFF; CDR3nt: TGTGCCAGTAGTATCAACCCCGCAGGATACAATGAAAAACTGTTTTTT
d_gene: .; abundance: .; v_gene: TRBV2; j_gene: TRBJ1-1; CDR3aa: CASRRGRTEAFF; CDR3nt: TGTGCCAGCAGGCGGGGGCGGACTGAAGCTTTCTTT
d_gene: TRBD2; abundance: .; v_gene: TRBV11-2; j_gene: TRBJ2-2; CDR3aa: CASSLYRGGNTGELFF; CDR3nt: TGTGCCAGCAGCTTATACCGGGGGGGGAACACCGGGGAGCTGTTTTTT
d_gene: TRBD1; abundance: few; v_gene: TRBV11-2; j_gene: TRBJ2-5; CDR3aa: CASGGSPRDRGPLETQYF; CDR3nt: TGTGCCAGCGGGGGGTCCCCCCGGGACAGGGGGCCATTAGAGACCCAGTACTTC
d_gene: TRBD1; abundance: many; v_gene: TRBV4-1; j_gene: TRBJ2-7; CDR3aa: CASSQDPQGAMSEQYF; CDR3nt: TGCGCCAGCAGCCAAGATCCCCAGGGGGCGATGAGCGAGCAGTACTTC
d_gene: .; abundance: .; v_gene: TRBV12-3/TRBV12-4; j_gene: TRBJ1-3; CDR3aa: CASSRGSGGNTIYF; CDR3nt: TGTGCCAGCAGCCGTGGGTCCGGGGGAAACACCATATATTTT
d_gene: .; abundance: .; v_gene: TRBV5-1; j_gene: TRBJ2-3; CDR3aa: CASSLDYGADTQYF; CDR3nt: TGCGCCAGCAGCTTAGACTACGGGGCAGATACGCAGTATTTT
d_gene: .; abundance: .; v_gene: TRBV20-1; j_gene: TRBJ1-4; CDR3aa: CSAIGSTVNEKLFF; CDR3nt: TGCAGTGCTATTGGATCGACAGTTAATGAAAAACTGTTTTTT
d_gene: TRBD1; abundance: few; v_gene: TRBV6-1; j_gene: TRBJ1-1; CDR3aa: CASRTGTGGTEAFF; CDR3nt: TGTGCCAGCAGGACCGGGACAGGCGGGACTGAAGCTTTCTTT
d_gene: TRBD2; abundance: .; v_gene: TRBV2; j_gene: TRBJ2-1; CDR3aa: CASRGGGALNEQFF; CDR3nt: TGTGCCAGCAGGGGCGGGGGGGCTCTGAATGAGCAGTTCTTC
d_gene: TRBD1; abundance: .; v_gene: TRBV5-1; j_gene: TRBJ2-2; CDR3aa: CASSLATGNGGELFF; CDR3nt: TGCGCCAGCAGCTTGGCGACAGGGAACGGCGGGGAGCTGTTTTTT
d_gene: .; abundance: .; v_gene: TRBV5-1; j_gene: TRBJ2-5; CDR3aa: CASSLAYSQETRYF; CDR3nt: TGCGCCAGCAGCTTGGCGTACAGTCAAGAGACCCGGTACTTC